One and the same sample provided the 19 T cell receptor beta chains below, sequenced in a study of T cells in Graves' hyperthyroidism and ophthalmopathy. Amplification yielded TCR beta CDR3 regions, with RNA transcripts as the source. First-round RT-PCR targeting the TCR CDR3 was performed with the HTBI primer set. From the multiplex PCR reads, TCRdb called clonotypes with MiXCR, one entry per CDR3 protein. The sample yields about 420,000 distinct CDR3 sequences, 15% to 18% seen once. Material: blood. These receptors were collected from a woman aged 18-29 years with Graves' hyperthyroidism.

This clonotype was detected ten times or more. The chain is built from TRBV28 and TRBJ2-7; TRBD1 aligns across 9 bases. From germline, CDR1 is MDHEN and CDR2 SYDVKM. The length of the CDR3 is 14 residues. The V segment lost 4 bases and the J segment 5 bases; nucleotides outside the gene matches: 6. The CDR3 protein is CASSSDRGINEQYF. DNA for the CDR3: TGTGCCAGCAGTTCGGACAGGGGTATCAACGAGCAGTACTTC.

The sample holds many counts of this clonotype. The chain recombines TRBV28 with TRBJ2-2; no firm D call. V lost 0 bases to trimming and J lost 0 bases, with 8 bases between them. The CDR3 is made up of 16 amino acids. CDR1 MDHEN and CDR2 SYDVKM come from the germline V gene. CDR3 sequence: CASSLWLSANTGELFF. The CDR3 DNA is TGTGCCAGCAGTTTATGGCTCAGCGCGAACACCGGGGAGCTGTTTTTT. The full variable domain, with the rest looked up from reference TRBV28 and TRBJ2-2, is DVKVTQSSRYLVKRTGEKVFLECVQDMDHENMFWYRQDPGLGLRLIYFSYDVKMKEKGDIPEGYSVSREKKERFSLILESASTNQTSMYLCASSLWLSANTGELFFGEGSRLTVL.

This clonotype was recorded many times. V and J are TRBV6-1 and TRBJ2-7; 12 bases fit TRBD1. The V gene end was trimmed by 6 bases and the J gene end by 6 bases; junction bases not matched to a gene: 9. This CDR3 has 15 residues. Per the germline V gene, CDR1 is MNHNS and CDR2 is SASEGT. The CDR3 DNA is TGTGCCAGCAGCGAGGGGGGGACAGGGGGCGCCGAGCAGTACTTC. It codes for CASSEGGTGGAEQYF.

This clonotype was detected ten times or more. V is TRBV6-1 and J is TRBJ1-1, with D possibly matching TRBD1 (5 bases). V was trimmed by 6 bases and J by 1 base, leaving 9 bases between them. CDR1 and CDR2 (germline): MNHNS, SASEGT. The CDR3 extends over 13 amino acids. DNA of the CDR3: TGTGCCAGCAGAGGGGCGGAGAACACTGAAGCTTTCTTT. Translation gives CASRGAENTEAFF.

Ten or more counts support this clonotype. The rearrangement joins TRBV20-1 to TRBJ1-2; D gene ambiguous. Germline CDR1 and CDR2: DFQATT and SNEGSKA (reference sequence). The CDR3 is 14 amino acids. V was pared by 0 bases and J by 1 base, with 9 bases between. CDR3 sequence: CSARDHQNNYGYTF. The CDR3 bases are TGCAGTGCTAGAGATCATCAAAATAACTATGGCTACACCTTC.

This clonotype was observed many times. This chain joins TRBV20-1 and TRBJ1-1, with TRBD1 matching 8 bases. J gave up 2 bases and V 4 bases, and 15 bases lay outside the gene matches. This CDR3 comprises 17 residues. Germline lookup yields CDR1 DFQATT and CDR2 SNEGSKA (reference sequence). CDR3 region: CSATPKTGQAKNTEAFF. The DNA for the CDR3 is TGCAGTGCTACACCTAAGACGGGACAGGCCAAAAACACTGAAGCTTTCTTT.

This clonotype has only a few counts. The rearrangement links TRBV6-5 to TRBJ1-5; no reliable D call. This CDR3 has 14 residues. Germline V lookup: CDR1 MNHEY, CDR2 SVGAGI. The ends were cut back, 2 bases at V and 4 bases at J, with 9 bases in the middle. The chain's CDR3 is CASSYNGENQPQHF. The CDR3 nucleotides are TGTGCCAGCAGTTACAACGGGGAAAATCAGCCCCAGCATTTT.

The chain employs TRBV6-4 and TRBJ2-2; D possibly corresponds to TRBD2 (5 bases). Per the germline V gene, CDR1 is MRHNA and CDR2 is SNTAGT. Between the trimmed V and J ends, which lost 3 bases and 7 bases, there was a span of 9 bases. The CDR3 length is 13 residues. This CDR3 reads CASSEKEVGELFF. Here the CDR3 DNA reads TGTGCCAGCAGTGAGAAGGAGGTCGGGGAGCTGTTTTTT.

This clonotype was observed at least ten times. The CDR3 DNA is TGTGCCAGCAGCTTCTTCCCTCAATTAGCGACAGATACGCAGTATTTT. Residues: CASSFFPQLATDTQYF. V usage is TRBV7-2 and J usage is TRBJ2-3, with TRBD2 as a possible D gene (5 bases). V was clipped by 3 bases and J by 3 bases, with 16 bases between them. The CDR3 is 16 residues long. Germline V lookup: CDR1 SGHTA, CDR2 FQGNSA.

The gene calls are TRBV20-1 and TRBJ2-7, with 9 bases fitting TRBD1. The CDR3 is 14 amino acids. Germline V CDR1 and CDR2: DFQATT, SNEGSKA (reference sequence). J gave up 3 bases and V 4 bases, and 7 bases lay outside the gene matches. The CDR3 DNA reads as TGCAGTGCTAAGACGGGACAGGGACACTACGAGCAGTACTTC. Amino acid sequence: CSAKTGQGHYEQYF.

This clonotype was counted many times. The chain joins TRBV12-3 or TRBV12-4 to TRBJ2-1, with D unclear. Trimming pared 10 bases from V and 9 bases from J, leaving 16 bases between. This CDR3 region has 12 residues. CDR3 in DNA: TGTGCCACCAGGCTAGGGTCCACTGAGCAGTTCTTC. Encoded protein: CATRLGSTEQFF.

J is TRBJ1-5 and V is TRBV11-2, with TRBD1 matching over 10 bases. The CDR3 runs to 14 residues. Germline V lookup: CDR1 SGHAT, CDR2 FQNNGV. The V gene end was trimmed by 5 bases and the J gene end by 5 bases; junction bases not matched to a gene: 3. The CDR3 nucleotides are TGTGCCAGCAGCCAGACAGGGGGCCATCAGCCCCAGCATTTT. Translation gives CASSQTGGHQPQHF.

This clonotype showed up many times. The chain joins TRBV3-1 to TRBJ2-3; D not resolved. The CDR3 contains 14 residues. Germline V gene lookup returns CDR1 LGHDT and CDR2 YNNKEL (reference sequence). V lost 2 bases, J lost 2 bases, and 8 bases lay in between. The CDR3 DNA is TGTGCCAGCAGCCAAACCCGATCCACAGATACGCAGTATTTT. Amino acids: CASSQTRSTDTQYF.

The CDR3 DNA reads as TGCGCCAGCAGCCAAGGTCTCCTGACGGGAAACACCATATATTTT. Residues: CASSQGLLTGNTIYF. The chain uses TRBV4-3 and TRBJ1-3; D not resolved. The CDR3 is made up of 15 amino acids. Germline V gene lookup returns CDR1 LGHNA and CDR2 YSLEER. V was cut by 1 base and J by 4 bases, with 11 bases left in between.

This clonotype was counted only a few times. The chain links TRBV13 to TRBJ1-2; 7 bases match TRBD1. The germline gives CDR1 PRHDT, CDR2 FYEKMQ (reference sequence). V dropped 0 bases and J dropped 0; count of bases not matched to a gene: 16. This CDR3 is built from 20 residues. The CDR3: CASSLGRWTGRKGANYGYTF. The CDR3 DNA reads as TGTGCCAGCAGCTTAGGGCGTTGGACAGGCAGGAAGGGGGCTAACTATGGCTACACCTTC.

The chain has TRBV19 and TRBJ2-1, with TRBD2 as a possible D gene (5 bases). CDR1 LNHDA and CDR2 SQIVND come from the germline V gene (reference sequence). V gave up 5 bases and J gave up 8 bases, with 16 bases separating them. CDR3 length: 14 amino acids. The CDR3 DNA is TGTGCCAGTAGTTTACCGGACGCGAGGGATGAGCAGTTCTTC. It yields the protein CASSLPDARDEQFF.

This clonotype was detected a few times. The chain is built from TRBV20-1 and TRBJ2-3; 12 positions match TRBD2. Trimming took 5 bases from V and 4 from J; bases not matched to a gene: 4. The germline CDR1 and CDR2 sequences are DFQATT and SNEGSKA (reference sequence). The CDR3 runs 14 residues. In nucleotides, the CDR3 is TGCAGTGCTGGACTAGCGGGGATGTCAGATACGCAGTATTTT. Translating it yields CSAGLAGMSDTQYF.

This clonotype was found many times. The chain is built from TRBV2 and TRBJ1-2; 7 bases fit TRBD1. The length of the CDR3 is 15 residues. Germline loops: CDR1 SNHLY, CDR2 FYNNEI. Germline trimming cut 5 bases from V and 4 bases from J; bases unmatched to any gene: 10. CDR3 coding DNA: TGTGCCAGCAGTCATCCGACAGGGATAGTCTATGGCTACACCTTC. Translation gives CASSHPTGIVYGYTF.

This clonotype showed up many times. The chain uses TRBV5-1 and TRBJ2-7, with 10 positions matching TRBD1. Per germline, CDR1 SGHRS and CDR2 YFSETQ. The CDR3 consists of 15 residues. V lost 0 bases, J lost 0 bases, and 0 bases stayed unmatched. The CDR3 DNA reads TGCGCCAGCAGCTTGGGGGACAGGGGCTCCTACGAGCAGTACTTC. Encoded protein: CASSLGDRGSYEQYF.